This T cell receptor beta chain was documented in a study of blood T cell repertoires in COVID-19. On the study more broadly: Acute-phase and convalescent COVID-19 samples originated in the United States, Italy and Spain. In each case, the material was cDNA or gDNA derived from T cells, B-cell-depleted T cells, or PBMCs.

Under the authors' procedure: By means of reference gene primer amplification, nucleated cell counts were estimated. Here immunoSEQ multiplex PCR was the method, and the copy in TCRdb shows in-frame clones only, minus some. Clonal size and the V and J genes are those of that table, whereas D and trimming came from the DNA. Here the sample spans about 270,000 clones, approximately 83% being singletons. Germline trimming cut 2 bases from V and 2 bases from J; bases unmatched to any gene: 4. Germline V CDR1 and CDR2: SGHDN, FVKESK. The CDR3 is made up of 15 amino acids. The sample taken for sequencing was peripheral blood. V is TRBV14 and J is TRBJ2-3; 7 bases are shared with TRBD2. The receptor's source is a woman in her seventies with acute or convalescent COVID-19. As DNA, the CDR3 is TGTGCCAGCAGCCAATGGGGGGGACCCACAGATACGCAGTATTTT. It is translated as CASSQWGGPTDTQYF.